The text below deals with one TCR beta chain. What it binds is not known. The data are from a study of cytomegalovirus exposure and HLA in healthy donors. General study results and limits: In vitro testing confirmed three CMV-associated chains as specific for CMV antigens. A list of 150 or so TCR beta chains associated with cytomegalovirus was given. The majority of TCR sequences were rare, yet some public TCRs appeared in many donors.

The CDR3 spans 11 residues. Germline-derived CDR1 and CDR2 are SGHAT and FQDESV (reference sequence). Trimming pared 3 bases from V and 7 bases from J, leaving 4 bases between. The assay was immunoSEQ multiplex PCR, and TCRdb's table has in-frame clones only and misses some. The profile shows 180,000 or so clones, around nine tenths of them singletons. The chain carries TRBV11-1 and TRBJ2-1, with D unclear. Sequenced: PBMCs. This receptor was identified in a young man in good health and CMV-seropositive. The CDR3 region has the DNA TGTGCCAGCAGCTTGTGGAATGAGCAGTTCTTC. As protein: CASSLWNEQFF.